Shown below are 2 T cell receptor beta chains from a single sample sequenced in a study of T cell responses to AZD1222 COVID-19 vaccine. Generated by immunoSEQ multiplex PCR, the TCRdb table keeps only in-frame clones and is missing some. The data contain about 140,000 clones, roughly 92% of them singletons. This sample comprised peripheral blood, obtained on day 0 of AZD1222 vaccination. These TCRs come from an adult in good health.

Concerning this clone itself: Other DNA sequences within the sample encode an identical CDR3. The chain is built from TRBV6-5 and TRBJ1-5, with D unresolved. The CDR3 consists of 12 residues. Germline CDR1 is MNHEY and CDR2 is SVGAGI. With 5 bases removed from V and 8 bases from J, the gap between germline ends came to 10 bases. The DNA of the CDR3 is TGTGCCAGCAGTCCACTGGGCGAGCCCCAGCATTTT. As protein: CASSPLGEPQHF.

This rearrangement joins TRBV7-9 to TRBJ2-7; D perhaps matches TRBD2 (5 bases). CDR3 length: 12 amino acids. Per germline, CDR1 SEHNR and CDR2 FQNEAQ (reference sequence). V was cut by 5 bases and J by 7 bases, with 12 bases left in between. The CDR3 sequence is CASSLGSGEQYF. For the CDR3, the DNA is TGTGCCAGCAGCCTGGGATCGGGGGAGCAGTACTTC.